These 25 T cell receptor beta chains were sequenced from one sample in a study of persistence of HIV-infected CD4 T cells. Their specific antigens are unknown. Lysates of CMV-infected fibroblasts at around 10 ug/mL stimulated these cells. Sorted nonresponding memory CD4+ T cells were CD40L-negative, CD69-negative, CD45RO-high. This was the immunoSEQ version 4 assay in survey mode. Clones were sequenced by immunoSEQ multiplex PCR, and TCRdb holds only the in-frame ones, with some missing. Altogether fewer than 35,000 clones are present, around 82% being singletons, with the ten largest covering 0.8% to 0.9%. Sample: CD4+ T cells sorted from PBMCs after roughly 19-hour stimulation, taken from a patient who received antiretroviral therapy. These receptors came from an adult man with HIV who was CMV-seropositive.

The J gene is TRBJ2-3, the V gene TRBV7-3; D is possibly TRBD1 (7 bases). Germline CDR1 is SGHTA and CDR2 is FQGTGA. The CDR3 contains 15 residues. The V gene lost 3 bases and the J gene lost 1 base, with 11 bases spanning the gap. DNA for the CDR3: TGTGCCAGCAGCTTTCAGGGGGGTGGCACAGATACGCAGTATTTT. This sequence encodes CASSFQGGGTDTQYF.

The chain links TRBV5-4 to TRBJ2-2; 9 nucleotides line up with TRBD2. The V gene's germline CDR1 is SGHNT and CDR2 YYREEE (reference sequence). V lost 4 bases to trimming and J lost 6 bases; unmatched junction nucleotides: 10. The CDR3 sequence is 16 residues long. CDR3 protein: CASSRARGGVSGELFF. The CDR3 bases are TGTGCCAGCAGCAGGGCTCGCGGGGGGGTGTCCGGGGAGCTGTTTTTT. Together with reference TRBV5-4 and TRBJ2-2, the CDR3 gives the full variable domain: ETGVTQSPTHLIKTRGQQVTLRCSSQSGHNTVSWYQQALGQGPQFIFQYYREEENGRGNFPPRFSGLQFPNYSSELNVNALELDDSALYLCASSRARGGVSGELFFGEGSRLTVL.

The rearrangement links TRBV10-1 to TRBJ2-3, with 8 bases matching TRBD2. Per the germline V gene, CDR1 is WNHNN and CDR2 is SYGVQD (reference sequence). J lost 4 bases, V lost 2 bases, and 8 bases had no gene match. The CDR3 totals 16 residues. The CDR3 nucleotides read TGCGCCAGCAGTGAGGGCGGGCGGGGGGCATCAGATACGCAGTATTTT. As protein: CASSEGGRGASDTQYF.

The chain joins TRBV4-2 to TRBJ1-6; D call uncertain. CDR3 size: 13 residues. V gave up 1 base and J gave up 5 bases, with 3 bases separating them. Germline loops: CDR1 LGHNA, CDR2 YNFKEQ. The CDR3 coding sequence is TGTGCCAGCAGCCAAGGACATAATTCACCCCTCCACTTT. Translating gives CASSQGHNSPLHF.

The rearrangement links TRBV30 to TRBJ1-1; D is uncertain. Trimming took 0 bases from V and 0 from J, leaving 11 bases between them. CDR1 is GTSNPN, CDR2 SVGIG, per germline (reference sequence). CDR3 length equals 15 residues. The CDR3 DNA sequence: TGTGCCTGGAGTGTATGGTCCTTGATGAACACTGAAGCTTTCTTT. This codes for CAWSVWSLMNTEAFF. Together with reference TRBV30 and TRBJ1-1, the CDR3 gives the full variable domain: SQTIHQWPATLVQPVGSPLSLECTVEGTSNPNLYWYRQAAGRGLQLLFYSVGIGQISSEVPQNLSASRPQDRQFILSSKKLLLSDSGFYLCAWSVWSLMNTEAFFGQGTRLTVV.

V and J are TRBV23-1 and TRBJ1-1; D unclear. TRBV23-1 is designated an ORF whose function remains uncertain. The length of the CDR3 is 15 residues. V was clipped by 2 bases and J by 0 bases, with 10 bases between them. CDR3: CASSQILPVNTEAFF. The CDR3 bases are TGCGCCAGCAGTCAAATCCTTCCGGTGAACACTGAAGCTTTCTTT.

The chain carries TRBV9 and TRBJ2-5; 8 bases are a match to TRBD2. The CDR3 covers 16 residues. V trimming: 3 bases; J trimming: 5 bases; junction bases outside the gene matches: 12. CDR1 and CDR2 (germline): SGDLS, YYNGEE. CDR3 sequence (DNA): TGTGCCAGCAGCGCCCTAGGCGGGGGGCCGGGGGAGACCCAGTACTTC. It translates to CASSALGGGPGETQYF.

The chain uses TRBV5-1 and TRBJ1-1, with TRBD1 identical over 8 bases. CDR3 length equals 13 residues. Looked up from germline, CDR1 is SGHRS and CDR2 is YFSETQ. Trimming at V came to 7 bases and at J to 4 bases, leaving 6 bases not matched to a gene. Here the CDR3 reads CASGTGGGTEAFF. In DNA, the CDR3 is TGCGCCAGCGGAACAGGGGGAGGCACTGAAGCTTTCTTT.

The gene calls are TRBV6-4 and TRBJ2-3, with TRBD2 identical over 13 bases. Germline CDR1 and CDR2: MRHNA and SNTAGT. The junction had 0 bases not matched to a gene; V was cut back by 0 bases and J by 6 bases. The CDR3 sequence is 15 residues long. CDR3 region: CASSDSTSGGDTQYF. CDR3 coding DNA: TGTGCCAGCAGTGACTCGACTAGCGGGGGGGATACGCAGTATTTT.

The count of this clone is one. The rearrangement uses TRBV13 and TRBJ2-7; D is perhaps TRBD1 (6 bases). Germline loops: CDR1 PRHDT, CDR2 FYEKMQ (reference sequence). The CDR3 runs to 15 residues. V lost 5 bases to trimming and J lost 2 bases, with 16 bases between them. The CDR3 DNA reads TGTGCCAGCAGCATCAGACAGGCAGCAACCTACGAGCAGTACTTC. Residues: CASSIRQAATYEQYF. Variable domain in full (rest from reference TRBV13 and TRBJ2-7): AAGVIQSPRHLIKEKRETATLKCYPIPRHDTVYWYQQGPGQDPQFLISFYEKMQSDKGSIPDRFSAQQFSDYHSELNMSSLELGDSALYFCASSIRQAATYEQYFGPGTRLTVT.

V usage is TRBV14 and J usage is TRBJ1-2; the match to TRBD1 covers 7 bases. J was trimmed by 4 bases and V by 4 bases; bases with no gene match: 6. The CDR3 length is 14 residues. Per the germline V gene, CDR1 is SGHDN and CDR2 is FVKESK. The CDR3 nucleotides read TGTGCCAGCAGCCGGGACAGCTTCTTCTATGGCTACACCTTC. It translates to CASSRDSFFYGYTF. Full variable domain (rest looked up from reference TRBV14 and TRBJ1-2): EAGVTQFPSHSVIEKGQTVTLRCDPISGHDNLYWYRRVMGKEIKFLLHFVKESKQDESGMPNNRFLAERTGGTYSTLKVQPAELEDSGVYFCASSRDSFFYGYTFGSGTRLTVV.

In its sample, this clone ranks as medium-sized. The J gene is TRBJ2-2, the V gene TRBV6-5, with D perhaps matching TRBD1 (6 bases). The CDR3 is 14 residues long. Germline V gene lookup returns CDR1 MNHEY and CDR2 SVGAGI. V shed 5 bases and J shed 5 bases, with 12 bases lying between them. CDR3 in DNA: TGTGCCAGCAGTACGACACAGGGAACCGGGGAGCTGTTTTTT. This sequence encodes CASSTTQGTGELFF.

The rearrangement links TRBV10-3 to TRBJ2-7, with 7 bases matching TRBD1. Germline CDR1 is ENHRY and CDR2 is SYGVKD. This CDR3 is 12 amino acids long. J gave up 10 bases and V 2 bases, and 5 bases lay outside the gene matches. The CDR3 coding sequence is TGTGCCATCAGTGAGGGCCGGGACAGCCAGTACTTC. Encoded protein: CAISEGRDSQYF.

The V and J genes are TRBV6-2 or TRBV6-3 and TRBJ1-2; D possibly corresponds to TRBD1 (6 bases). The CDR3 is 15 amino acids. V lost 2 bases to trimming and J lost 0 bases, with 10 bases between them. Germline CDR1 MNHEY, CDR2 SVGEGT. DNA for the CDR3: TGTGCCAGCAGTTACCGACAGGATTCTAACTATGGCTACACCTTC. Protein sequence: CASSYRQDSNYGYTF.

The genes are TRBV5-1 and TRBJ1-1; tentative D call: TRBD1 (5 bases). Germline values: CDR1 SGHRS, CDR2 YFSETQ. Trimming pared 0 bases from V and 0 bases from J, leaving 9 bases between. This CDR3 is built from 15 residues. The CDR3 sequence: CASSLVQGMNTEAFF. DNA for the CDR3: TGCGCCAGCAGCTTGGTCCAGGGCATGAACACTGAAGCTTTCTTT.

This clone was detected only a few times. V is TRBV5-5 and J is TRBJ1-3; D ambiguous. V lost 2 bases to trimming and J lost 9 bases, with 21 bases between them. Germline values: CDR1 SGHKS, CDR2 YYEKEE (reference sequence). The CDR3 consists of 16 residues. In DNA form, the CDR3 reads TGTGCCAGCAGCTTCCGCCAGACCTCCTTCTGGCCCACCATATATTTT. As protein: CASSFRQTSFWPTIYF.

V and J are TRBV27 and TRBJ1-2; D not certain. The germline V and J ends were trimmed by 2 bases and 0 bases, with 19 bases remaining between them. Germline values: CDR1 MNHEY, CDR2 SMNVEV (reference sequence). The CDR3 is made up of 18 amino acids. The CDR3 region has the DNA TGTGCCAGCAGTTTAAAACCGAATAAATTACCTTCTAACTATGGCTACACCTTC. Its translation: CASSLKPNKLPSNYGYTF.

The V gene is TRBV27, the J gene TRBJ1-1; the D gene is possibly TRBD1 (5 bases). Germline loops: CDR1 MNHEY, CDR2 SMNVEV (reference sequence). This CDR3 spans 14 amino acids. The V gene lost 6 bases and the J gene lost 4 bases, with 15 bases spanning the gap. DNA of the CDR3: TGTGCCAGCAGGGTACAGGTTCGGGGCACTGAAGCTTTCTTT. Its protein product is CASRVQVRGTEAFF.

The chain carries TRBV15 and TRBJ2-5; TRBD2 matches at 14 bases. CDR3 length: 15 amino acids. Germline V gene lookup returns CDR1 LNHNV and CDR2 YYDKDF (reference sequence). The junction had 3 bases not matched to a gene; V was cut back by 5 bases and J by 4 bases. The DNA for the CDR3 is TGTGCCACCAGCGGGACTAGCGGGGGAGGAGAGACCCAGTACTTC. Its protein is CATSGTSGGGETQYF. The entire variable domain, with the rest obtained from reference TRBV15 and TRBJ2-5, is as follows: DAMVIQNPRYQVTQFGKPVTLSCSQTLNHNVMYWYQQKSSQAPKLLFHYYDKDFNNEADTPDNFQSRRPNTSFCFLDIRSPGLGDTAMYLCATSGTSGGGETQYFGPGTRLLVL.

The chain couples TRBV10-3 to TRBJ1-4, with D unresolved. Looked up from germline, CDR1 is ENHRY and CDR2 is SYGVKD. The CDR3 is made up of 14 amino acids. V lost 1 base and J lost 8, with 11 bases in between. Here the CDR3 DNA reads TGTGCCATCAGTGAGTTTGTAGGACCGGAAAAACTGTTTTTT. Residues: CAISEFVGPEKLFF.

J is TRBJ2-2 and V is TRBV9; 8 positions agree with TRBD1. The junction had 7 bases not matched to a gene; V was cut back by 3 bases and J by 3 bases. This CDR3 is 16 amino acids long. From germline, CDR1 is SGDLS and CDR2 YYNGEE. The DNA of the CDR3 is TGTGCCAGCAGCGGAGGAGGACAGGGCTACACCGGGGAGCTGTTTTTT. The encoded protein is CASSGGGQGYTGELFF.

The chain uses TRBV4-2 and TRBJ1-6, with 8 bases identical to TRBD1. Germline lookup yields CDR1 LGHNA and CDR2 YNFKEQ. Trimming cost V 0 bases and J 7 bases; bases outside gene matches: 8. The CDR3 contains 17 residues. CDR3 nucleotides: TGTGCCAGCAGCCAAGAAGGGGGACAGGAGGGGAATTCACCCCTCCACTTT. Encoded protein: CASSQEGGQEGNSPLHF.

The chain has TRBV5-4 and TRBJ2-5, with 9 bases lining up with TRBD1. This CDR3 has 16 amino acids. The J segment lost 5 bases and the V segment lost 4 bases, leaving 12 bases of the junction unmatched. In germline, CDR1 is SGHNT, CDR2 YYREEE (reference sequence). The CDR3 DNA is TGTGCCAGCAGCCAAAGGACAGGGGTGTATGGGGAGACCCAGTACTTC. It translates to CASSQRTGVYGETQYF.

The V gene is TRBV20-1, the J gene TRBJ1-5; D unclear. Germline values: CDR1 DFQATT, CDR2 SNEGSKA (reference sequence). The CDR3 runs 11 residues. The CDR3 coding sequence is TGCAGGCAAACCCCCGGGGAGCCCCAGCATTTT. It translates to CRQTPGEPQHF.

The gene calls are TRBV6-5 and TRBJ2-2; 7 positions match TRBD1. Unmatched junction bases numbered 5, after V lost 10 bases and J lost 0 bases. The CDR3 length is 14 residues. CDR1 MNHEY and CDR2 SVGAGI come from the germline V gene. The CDR3 coding sequence is TGTGCCATTAGGGGACAGACGAACACCGGGGAGCTGTTTTTT. Translating it yields CAIRGQTNTGELFF.